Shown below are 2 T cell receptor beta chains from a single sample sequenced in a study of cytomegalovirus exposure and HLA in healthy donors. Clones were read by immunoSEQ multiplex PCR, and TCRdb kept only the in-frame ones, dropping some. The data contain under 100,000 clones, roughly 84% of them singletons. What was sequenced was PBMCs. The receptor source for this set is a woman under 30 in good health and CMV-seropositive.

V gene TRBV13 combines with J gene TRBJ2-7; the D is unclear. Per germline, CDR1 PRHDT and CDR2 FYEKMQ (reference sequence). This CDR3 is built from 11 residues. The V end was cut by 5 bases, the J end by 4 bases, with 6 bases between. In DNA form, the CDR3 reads TGTGCCAGCAGCCTCGGGTACGAGCAGTACTTC. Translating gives CASSLGYEQYF. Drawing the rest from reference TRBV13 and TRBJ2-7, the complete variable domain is AAGVIQSPRHLIKEKRETATLKCYPIPRHDTVYWYQQGPGQDPQFLISFYEKMQSDKGSIPDRFSAQQFSDYHSELNMSSLELGDSALYFCASSLGYEQYFGPGTRLTVT.

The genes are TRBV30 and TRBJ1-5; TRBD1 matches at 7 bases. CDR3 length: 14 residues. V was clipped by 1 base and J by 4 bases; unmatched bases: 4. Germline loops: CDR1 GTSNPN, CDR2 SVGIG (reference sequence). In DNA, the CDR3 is TGTGCCTGGAGTGGGCAGGGGGGAAATCAGCCCCAGCATTTT. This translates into CAWSGQGGNQPQHF.